The 3 T cell receptor beta chains given below trace back to one sample, sequenced in a study of blood T cell repertoires in COVID-19 (dated by TCRdb to 2020 to 2021). The library was made by the immunoSEQ multiplex PCR assay. TCRdb provides this immuneACCESS table in a form limited to in-frame rearrangements. Some clones are lacking; in checked studies, under half of them reflect an unresolved V gene, and why the rest are absent is not known. The sample yields some 250,000 clones; 84% were counted once. Clones ranked in the top ten supply about 4.5% of the sample. Specimen: peripheral blood. These TCRs come from a man aged 45-65 years with active or convalescent COVID-19.

This rearrangement joins TRBV11-2 to TRBJ1-3; a weak D match, TRBD1 (6 bases). The CDR3 totals 15 residues. Germline CDR1 is SGHAT and CDR2 is FQNNGV. V lost 5 bases and J lost 2, with 13 bases in between. This CDR3 reads CASSPSRGPGNTIYF. CDR3 sequence (DNA): TGTGCCAGCAGCCCCAGCAGGGGCCCTGGAAACACCATATATTTT.

This clone has just a few counts. V gene TRBV19 combines with J gene TRBJ2-7; D may be TRBD2 (7 bases). This CDR3 is 17 amino acids long. V lost 6 bases to trimming and J lost 1 base, with 22 bases between them. Germline lookup yields CDR1 LNHDA and CDR2 SQIVND (reference sequence). The CDR3 spells CASSPGGAPRGSYEQYF. In nucleotides, the CDR3 is TGTGCCAGTAGCCCTGGGGGGGCCCCGAGAGGTTCCTACGAGCAGTACTTC.

This clone was detected only a few times. The CDR3 sequence: CATSDFSPRNEQFF. For the CDR3, the DNA is TGTGCCACCAGTGATTTTAGTCCCCGCAATGAGCAGTTCTTC. The chain is built from TRBV24-1 and TRBJ2-1; D remains ambiguous. V lost 1 base and J 6 bases, leaving 9 bases between the germline ends. Germline V CDR1 and CDR2: KGHDR, SFDVKD. There are 14 residues in the CDR3.